The 12 T cell receptor beta chains below all came from one sample that was sequenced in a study of CD8+ T cells in alopecia areata. The treatment denotes: oral pan-JAK inhibitor, 5-10 mg twice daily. Sequencing templates came from extracted RNA that was reverse transcribed into cDNA. Produced via immunoSEQ multiplex PCR; TCRdb's table is partial and in-frame only. The repertoire consists of 100,000 to 150,000 clones, with approximately 60% occurring once and the leading ten covering 5% to 7%. The sequencing here drew on CD4+ T cells sorted from blood, taken at week 4, from a patient treated with tofacitinib. The receptor set was obtained from a human donor with alopecia areata.

V gene TRBV29-1 combines with J gene TRBJ1-2; TRBD1 is a possible D gene (6 bases). CDR1 SQVTM and CDR2 ANQGSEA come from the germline V gene. The CDR3 loop spans 14 amino acids. The ends were cut back, 0 bases at V and 4 bases at J, with 12 bases in the middle. The CDR3 here is CSVEEVRGSYGYTF. The DNA of the CDR3 is TGCAGCGTTGAAGAGGTCAGGGGCAGCTATGGCTACACCTTC.

V gene TRBV7-2 combines with J gene TRBJ2-1; D is unresolved. The V gene's germline CDR1 is SGHTA and CDR2 FQGNSA. Trimming shortened V by 0 bases and J by 10 bases, and 4 bases separated the two germline ends. The CDR3 extends over 11 amino acids. The CDR3 loop is CASSLAGEQFF. CDR3 coding DNA: TGTGCCAGCAGCTTAGCAGGGGAGCAGTTCTTC.

The rearrangement uses TRBV27 and TRBJ2-7, with D perhaps matching TRBD2 (5 bases). Germline V gives CDR1 MNHEY, CDR2 SMNVEV (reference sequence). The V end was cut by 4 bases, the J end by 2 bases, with 15 bases between. This CDR3 has 15 amino acids. CDR3: CASSSASLAPYEQYF. In DNA, the CDR3 is TGTGCCAGCAGTTCCGCTAGCTTAGCCCCCTACGAGCAGTACTTC.

J is TRBJ1-3 and V is TRBV29-1; 7 bases are a match to TRBD1. Germline V gene data show CDR1 as SQVTM and CDR2 as ANQGSEA. This CDR3 is built from 13 residues. Unmatched junction bases numbered 4, after V lost 4 bases and J lost 4 bases. The CDR3 DNA is TGCAGCGTTGCCAGGGGGACGGGAAACACCATATATTTT. It yields the protein CSVARGTGNTIYF. Full variable domain (missing parts from reference TRBV29-1 and TRBJ1-3): SAVISQKPSRDICQRGTSLTIQCQVDSQVTMMFWYRQQPGQSLTLIATANQGSEATYESGFVIDKFPISRPNLTFSTLTVSNMSPEDSSIYLCSVARGTGNTIYFGEGSWLTVV.

This clone was seen only a few times. The rearrangement joins TRBV5-1 to TRBJ1-2; D gene unclear. The length of the CDR3 is 13 residues. Per the germline V gene, CDR1 is SGHRS and CDR2 is YFSETQ. V dropped 7 bases and J dropped 2 bases, with 12 bases sitting between them. The CDR3 reads CASSSANNYGYTF. The CDR3 bases are TGCGCCAGCTCTTCGGCAAACAACTATGGCTACACCTTC.

On this clone itself: Within the sample, other DNA sequences also encode this same CDR3. This chain connects TRBV29-1 to TRBJ2-5; D not resolved. With 1 base removed from V and 1 base from J, the gap between germline ends came to 1 base. The germline V gene encodes CDR1 SQVTM and CDR2 ANQGSEA. The CDR3 contains 11 residues. The CDR3 region is CSVEVQETQYF. The CDR3 region has the DNA TGCAGCGTTGAAGTCCAAGAGACCCAGTACTTC.

The rearrangement uses TRBV6-1 and TRBJ1-1; tentatively, D is TRBD1 (5 bases). The V gene's germline CDR1 is MNHNS and CDR2 SASEGT. The V and J ends lost 2 bases and 1 base respectively, with 8 bases between them. This CDR3 has 14 amino acids. The CDR3 reads CASSELGGNTEAFF. The DNA of the CDR3 is TGTGCCAGCAGTGAATTGGGGGGGAACACTGAAGCTTTCTTT.

The chain recombines TRBV4-3 with TRBJ2-3; D may match TRBD1 or TRBD2 (5 bases each). The V gene's germline CDR1 is LGHNA and CDR2 YSLEER. V shed 0 bases and J shed 0 bases, with 22 bases lying between them. This CDR3 spans 20 amino acids. CDR3 sequence reads: CASSQDGGRSRGFSTDTQYF. In DNA, the CDR3 is TGCGCCAGCAGCCAAGATGGCGGGCGGAGTAGGGGTTTCAGCACAGATACGCAGTATTTT.

On this clone itself: The same CDR3 can be traced to other DNA sequences in this sample. The rearrangement joins TRBV29-1 to TRBJ2-3; 8 bases match TRBD1. Germline V gene lookup returns CDR1 SQVTM and CDR2 ANQGSEA. This CDR3 contains 13 residues. V was pared by 6 bases and J by 3 bases, with 5 bases of the junction left unmatched. The CDR3 reads CSVDREGTDTQYF. DNA for the CDR3: TGCAGCGTGGACAGGGAAGGGACAGATACGCAGTATTTT.

This clone showed up just a few times. This chain uses TRBV30 with TRBJ2-1; the match to TRBD2 covers 9 bases. In germline, CDR1 is GTSNPN, CDR2 SVGIG (reference sequence). The CDR3 runs to 15 residues. J gave up 7 bases and V 3 bases, and 10 bases lay outside the gene matches. The CDR3: CAWRRPSGVGNEQFF. As DNA, the CDR3 is TGTGCCTGGAGGCGACCTAGCGGGGTTGGGAATGAGCAGTTCTTC.

V is TRBV28 and J is TRBJ2-7; D is unresolved. The CDR3 is 13 residues long. Germline CDR1 reads MDHEN; CDR2 reads SYDVKM. V was shortened by 8 bases and J by 1 base, with 12 bases between the two germline ends. CDR3 sequence: CASCPPASYEQYF. For the CDR3, the DNA is TGTGCCAGCTGTCCGCCAGCATCCTACGAGCAGTACTTC.

The V gene is TRBV4-1, the J gene TRBJ1-1; D is perhaps TRBD1 (5 bases). With 0 bases removed from V and 7 bases from J, the gap between germline ends came to 12 bases. CDR3 length: 14 amino acids. Germline CDR1 reads MGHRA; CDR2 reads YSYEKL. The CDR3 nucleotides are TGCGCCAGCAGCCAAGAGGCGGGGCGCGTTGAAGCTTTCTTT. This translates into CASSQEAGRVEAFF.